These 8 T cell receptor beta chains were sequenced from one sample in a study of patients and donors after allogeneic stem cell transplantation (TCRdb year 2020). The receptor library was made with RT-PCR. TCRdb names NextSeq 550 as the instrument used. The public reads were quality trimmed at Q25 with fastp and then assembled into clones with MiXCR by TCRdb, keeping productive beta chains. Rows with a matching CDR3 protein are joined into one entry that keeps the most common DNA and genes. The sample data list approximately 250,000 distinct CDR3 sequences, and roughly 15% of these were observed just once. In total, the top ten clones hold approximately 10% of the sample. The sequenced sample consisted of blood, either unsorted or a sorted T cell fraction (not recorded which). The receptors stem from a human donor who was either an allogeneic HSCT recipient or a stem cell or donor lymphocyte infusion donor (not recorded which). It is not recorded whose cells these are; they may come from a transplant donor.

In this sample, this clonotype turned up a few times. An end of the junction differs from the germline gene, which may be a read error. The CDR3 region is CASSEGPGYSGNTIYF. In DNA, the CDR3 is TGTGCTAGCAGTGAAGGGCCAGGGTACTCTGGAAACACCATATATTTT. This chain joins TRBV7-7 and TRBJ1-3, with TRBD1 as a possible D gene (5 bases). This CDR3 has 16 amino acids. Germline-derived CDR1 and CDR2 are SSHAT and FNYEAQ (reference sequence).

This clonotype appeared many times. The chain employs TRBV25-1 and TRBJ1-6; TRBD1 might be the D (6 bases). The CDR3 length is 19 residues. The V gene lost 1 base and the J gene lost 5 bases, with 21 bases spanning the gap. The germline V gene encodes CDR1 MGHDK and CDR2 SYGVNS. The CDR3 DNA reads TGTGCCAGCAGTGAATCCCCAGGGGCCATAGAACGTGATAATTCACCCCTCCACTTT. This translates into CASSESPGAIERDNSPLHF.

The table lists this clonotype with many counts. The chain is built from TRBV18 and TRBJ1-2; 9 nucleotides line up with TRBD1. The CDR3 sequence is 15 residues long. CDR1 is KGHSH and CDR2 is LQKENI in the germline V gene. V shed 6 bases and J 2 bases; nucleotides not matched to a gene: 7. The chain's CDR3 is CASSRTGTGNYGYTF. The CDR3 DNA sequence: TGTGCCAGCTCCCGAACCGGGACAGGGAACTATGGCTACACCTTC.

The rearrangement joins TRBV2 to TRBJ1-1, with a tentative D call TRBD1 (5 bases). The germline V gene has CDR1 SNHLY and CDR2 FYNNEI. This CDR3 has 13 residues. V lost 7 bases and J lost 1, with 10 bases in between. DNA of the CDR3: TGTGCCAGCATACGACAGCCGAACACTGAAGCTTTCTTT. Encoded protein: CASIRQPNTEAFF.

This clonotype was counted many times. V gene TRBV12-5 combines with J gene TRBJ1-5; no reliable D call. Germline V gives CDR1 LGHNT, CDR2 FRNRAP. CDR3 length: 18 residues. The V and J ends lost 4 bases and 4 bases respectively, with 23 bases between them. In DNA form, the CDR3 reads TGTGCTAGTGGTTCCAACCTAATGGGTGGGCGGCAAAATCAGCCCCAGCATTTT. This gives the protein CASGSNLMGGRQNQPQHF.

The CDR3 DNA sequence: TGTGCCAGCAGAAGGACAGGGGGGTCCTTTGCGAGCACAGATACGCAGTATTTT. Amino acid sequence: CASRRTGGSFASTDTQYF. The chain uses TRBV2 and TRBJ2-3; 10 nucleotides agree with TRBD1. Germline CDR1 reads SNHLY; CDR2 reads FYNNEI. The CDR3 totals 18 residues. J lost 0 bases, V lost 6 bases, and 12 bases had no gene match. The variable domain in full, completed from reference TRBV2 and TRBJ2-3, reads EPEVTQTPSHQVTQMGQEVILRCVPISNHLYFYWYRQILGQKVEFLVSFYNNEISEKSEIFDDQFSVERPDGSNFTLKIRSTKLEDSAMYFCASRRTGGSFASTDTQYFGPGTRLTVL.

J is TRBJ2-1 and V is TRBV20-1; 7 bases match TRBD2. This CDR3 is built from 14 residues. V gave up 6 bases and J gave up 8 bases; unmatched junction bases: 13. In germline, CDR1 is DFQATT, CDR2 SNEGSKA (reference sequence). CDR3 loop: CSAWARGGFDEQFF. DNA for the CDR3: TGCAGTGCCTGGGCCCGCGGGGGTTTCGATGAGCAGTTCTTC.

In this sample, this clonotype turned up a few times. This chain joins TRBV6-4 and TRBJ1-2; TRBD1 matches at 11 bases. The V gene's germline CDR1 is MRHNA and CDR2 SNTAGT. The CDR3 length is 15 residues. With V trimmed by 0 bases and J by 4 bases, 1 base remained unmatched. The CDR3 here is CASSDSGQGAYGYTF. CDR3 bases: TGTGCCAGCAGTGACTCCGGACAGGGGGCCTATGGCTACACCTTC.